This T cell receptor (beta chain) was profiled in a study of T cell responses to AZD1222 COVID-19 vaccine. Sequencing used immunoSEQ multiplex PCR; TCRdb keeps in-frame clones, though not all of them. The sample records about 130,000 clones, over 90% being singletons. Broader study findings: The donor cohort was predominantly white British with a female majority, and clonal diversity may have been underestimated.

The CDR3 contains 14 residues. Germline V gene data show CDR1 as KGHSH and CDR2 as LQKENI. V shed 3 bases and J shed 4 bases, with 12 bases lying between them. This clone has only a few counts. Its target is not known. This sample comprised peripheral blood, obtained on day 0 of AZD1222 vaccination. This clonotype was sampled from an adult in good health. V is TRBV18 and J is TRBJ1-1; D call uncertain. The CDR3 is CASSPQAVSTEAFF. As DNA, the CDR3 is TGTGCCAGCTCACCTCAGGCGGTGAGCACTGAAGCTTTCTTT.